A single sample is the source of the 22 T cell receptor beta chains below, sequenced in a study of cytomegalovirus exposure and HLA in healthy donors. PCR amplification relied on 60 Vbeta primers (plus 13 Jbeta primers). The method was immunoSEQ multiplex PCR; TCRdb's version includes in-frame clones alone and lacks a portion of them. Its table records under 250,000 clones. The source material was PBMCs. These receptors all stem from a girl under 10 years old in good health and CMV-seropositive.

The chain combines TRBV28 with TRBJ2-7, with 7 bases aligning to TRBD1. Unmatched junction bases numbered 11, after V lost 6 bases and J lost 3 bases. The germline CDR1 and CDR2 sequences are MDHEN and SYDVKM. This CDR3 has 15 amino acids. The CDR3 spells CASRGNRGMVYEQYF. As DNA, the CDR3 is TGTGCCAGCAGGGGGAACAGGGGAATGGTCTACGAGCAGTACTTC.

This chain uses TRBV5-5 with TRBJ2-1; 11 nucleotides agree with TRBD1. From germline, CDR1 is SGHKS and CDR2 YYEKEE (reference sequence). After removal of 3 bases from V and 3 bases from J, the junction contained 2 bases not matched to a gene. This CDR3 region has 15 residues. The CDR3 protein is CASSSGTGGYNEQFF. The CDR3 DNA reads TGTGCCAGCAGCTCGGGGACAGGGGGCTACAATGAGCAGTTCTTC.

The chain uses TRBV5-6 and TRBJ1-1; D is ambiguous. The germline V and J ends were trimmed by 1 base and 7 bases, with 11 bases remaining between them. Germline V gene data show CDR1 as SGHDT and CDR2 as YYEEEE. The length of the CDR3 is 13 residues. CDR3 sequence: CASSLISLDEAFF. CDR3 nucleotides: TGTGCCAGCAGCTTGATTAGCCTCGATGAAGCTTTCTTT.

The chain is built from TRBV5-4 and TRBJ2-7; 10 bases fit TRBD1. Germline V gene data show CDR1 as SGHNT and CDR2 as YYREEE (reference sequence). With 5 bases clipped from V and 3 bases from J, the junction kept 5 bases outside the gene matches. CDR3 length: 14 residues. This chain's CDR3 is CASSTGTGDYEQYF. The CDR3 DNA sequence: TGTGCCAGCAGTACCGGGACAGGGGACTACGAGCAGTACTTC.

The chain links TRBV11-2 to TRBJ2-5, with TRBD2 identical over 10 bases. Germline CDR1 is SGHAT and CDR2 is FQNNGV. V shed 0 bases, J shed 5 bases, and the junction held 9 bases outside the gene matches. The CDR3 covers 17 residues. CDR3 coding DNA: TGTGCCAGCAGCTTAGACTACCGGCTAGCGGGAGCGGAGACCCAGTACTTC. It translates to CASSLDYRLAGAETQYF.

The genes are TRBV11-2 and TRBJ2-1, with TRBD2 identical over 10 bases. In germline, CDR1 is SGHAT, CDR2 FQNNGV. The CDR3 totals 16 residues. V dropped 0 bases and J dropped 8; count of bases not matched to a gene: 7. The CDR3 DNA reads as TGTGCCAGCAGCTTAGATAGGGCTAGCGGGAGCCATGAGCAGTTCTTC. Residues: CASSLDRASGSHEQFF.

Comments on this clone: The sample carries other DNA sequences with the same CDR3. The rearrangement joins TRBV6-5 to TRBJ2-1, with 12 bases that match TRBD2. The V gene's germline CDR1 is MNHEY and CDR2 SVGAGI. With V trimmed by 2 bases and J by 7 bases, 3 bases remained unmatched. The CDR3 runs to 15 residues. The CDR3, as DNA: TGTGCCAGCAGTTACCTAGCGGGAGGGCTGAATGAGCAGTTCTTC. Translation gives CASSYLAGGLNEQFF.

CDR3 in amino acids: CASSIGGDWTYEQYF. The CDR3 DNA follows: TGTGCCAGTAGTATCGGGGGGGACTGGACCTACGAGCAGTACTTC. J is TRBJ2-7 and V is TRBV19, with 8 bases aligning to TRBD2. J lost 2 bases, V lost 3 bases, and 6 bases had no gene match. Germline V gene data show CDR1 as LNHDA and CDR2 as SQIVND (reference sequence). The CDR3 sequence is 15 residues long.

The V call is TRBV4-1, the J call TRBJ2-3, with 8 bases aligning to TRBD2. The CDR3 has 14 amino acids. Per the germline V gene, CDR1 is MGHRA and CDR2 is YSYEKL. Losses at the gene ends were 5 bases for V and 1 base for J; bases not matched to a gene: 2. Here the CDR3 reads CASSLREGTDTQYF. The DNA of the CDR3 is TGCGCCAGCAGCTTGCGGGAGGGCACAGATACGCAGTATTTT.

The CDR3: CASSLTASGGADTQYF. The CDR3 DNA sequence: TGCGCCAGCAGCTTGACCGCTAGCGGGGGGGCAGATACGCAGTATTTT. The V and J genes are TRBV5-1 and TRBJ2-3; 12 bases align to TRBD2. The CDR3 loop spans 16 amino acids. Unmatched junction bases numbered 4, after V lost 1 base and J lost 4 bases. Germline CDR1 is SGHRS and CDR2 is YFSETQ.

Turning to this clone: Other DNA variants within this sample encode the same CDR3. This sequence joins TRBV9 and TRBJ1-2, with D possibly TRBD1 on 6 matching bases. Trimming pared 3 bases from V and 3 bases from J, leaving 12 bases between. CDR3 size: 14 residues. Germline V gene sequence: CDR1 SGDLS, CDR2 YYNGEE. CDR3 residues: CASSGSDRYYGYTF. CDR3 in DNA: TGTGCCAGCAGCGGATCTGACAGGTACTATGGCTACACCTTC.

This chain links TRBV6-5 with TRBJ2-1; 11 positions match TRBD2. V lost 4 bases and J lost 9; bases outside the gene matches: 11. The CDR3 contains 16 residues. CDR1 and CDR2 from the germline V gene are MNHEY and SVGAGI. This CDR3 reads CASSSLWTSGFGEQFF. The CDR3 DNA reads as TGTGCCAGCAGTTCCCTTTGGACTAGCGGGTTCGGTGAGCAGTTCTTC.

This chain links TRBV27 with TRBJ2-5, with D possibly being TRBD2 (5 bases). The J call may be faulty, since TRBJ2-7 better matches the DNA end. CDR1 and CDR2 from the germline V gene are MNHEY and SMNVEV (reference sequence). The CDR3 contains 16 residues. The CDR3 is CASSLRGRGSSYEQYF. The CDR3 DNA sequence: TGTGCCAGCAGTTTGAGAGGACGTGGGAGCTCCTACGAGCAGTACTTC.

The rearrangement uses TRBV11-2 and TRBJ2-1; D uncertain. Trimming pared 0 bases from V and 7 bases from J, leaving 4 bases between. Germline-derived CDR1 and CDR2 are SGHAT and FQNNGV. The CDR3 runs 12 residues. CDR3 loop: CASSLDLNEQFF. CDR3 in DNA: TGTGCCAGCAGCTTAGATCTTAATGAGCAGTTCTTC.

The chain is built from TRBV11-2 and TRBJ2-3; tentatively, D is TRBD1 (6 bases). Per germline, CDR1 SGHAT and CDR2 FQNNGV. The length of the CDR3 is 15 residues. The V and J ends lost 2 bases and 4 bases respectively, with 13 bases between them. CDR3 DNA sequence: TGTGCCAGCAGCTTAAGGGGGAGTCGGCCAGATACGCAGTATTTT. Its translation: CASSLRGSRPDTQYF. Looking up the rest from reference TRBV11-2 and TRBJ2-3 gives the full variable domain: EAGVAQSPRYKIIEKRQSVAFWCNPISGHATLYWYQQILGQGPKLLIQFQNNGVVDDSQLPKDRFSAERLKGVDSTLKIQPAKLEDSAVYLCASSLRGSRPDTQYFGPGTRLTVL.

The chain combines TRBV28 with TRBJ1-2; the match to TRBD1 covers 7 bases. Germline assignment: CDR1 MDHEN and CDR2 SYDVKM. The CDR3 covers 15 residues. After removal of 4 bases from V and 2 bases from J, the junction contained 7 bases not matched to a gene. The CDR3 sequence: CASSWTGTLNYGYTF. CDR3 coding DNA: TGTGCCAGCAGTTGGACAGGAACCTTAAACTATGGCTACACCTTC.

The rearrangement links TRBV2 to TRBJ1-2; 9 bases match TRBD1. V lost 10 bases to trimming and J lost 8 bases; unmatched junction nucleotides: 20. The CDR3 spans 16 residues. From germline, CDR1 is SNHLY and CDR2 FYNNEI. The CDR3 region has the DNA TGTGCCACCCAGGCGGGAGTGGGACAGGGAGATTACGGCTACACCTTC. Its translation: CATQAGVGQGDYGYTF.

This chain joins TRBV7-9 and TRBJ1-5; D is perhaps TRBD1 (6 bases). The germline gives CDR1 SEHNR, CDR2 FQNEAQ (reference sequence). The CDR3 sequence is 13 residues long. V was pared by 6 bases and J by 4 bases, with 10 bases between. CDR3 nucleotides: TGTGCCAGCAGTTTACAGGGAAATCAGCCCCAGCATTTT. It codes for CASSLQGNQPQHF.

CDR3 DNA sequence: TGTGCCAGCTCACCACTACAGGGGAGGACTGAAGCTTTCTTT. Residues: CASSPLQGRTEAFF. The V and J genes are TRBV18 and TRBJ1-1; 7 nucleotides match TRBD1. Germline-derived CDR1 and CDR2 are KGHSH and LQKENI. The V segment lost 1 base and the J segment 5 bases; nucleotides outside the gene matches: 4. The CDR3 covers 14 residues.

This rearrangement joins TRBV27 to TRBJ2-5; 9 bases are a match to TRBD2. Judging by the DNA end, TRBJ2-7 fits better; the J call may be wrong. This CDR3 is 17 amino acids long. Germline assignment: CDR1 MNHEY and CDR2 SMNVEV (reference sequence). CDR3 DNA sequence: TGTGCCAGCAGTCCCCGACTGGAGAGCGGGAGGAGGAACGAGCAGTACTTC. It yields the protein CASSPRLESGRRNEQYF.

The CDR3, as DNA: TGTGCCAGCAGCATAGGACAGGATGAGCAGTTCTTC. This gives the protein CASSIGQDEQFF. The rearrangement joins TRBV11-2 to TRBJ2-1, with 7 nucleotides matching TRBD1. V trimming: 5 bases; J trimming: 8 bases; junction bases outside the gene matches: 3. Germline lookup yields CDR1 SGHAT and CDR2 FQNNGV. This CDR3 comprises 12 residues.

This sequence joins TRBV9 and TRBJ2-7, with TRBD2 identical over 8 bases. CDR1 is SGDLS and CDR2 is YYNGEE in the germline V gene. The CDR3 totals 15 residues. The V gene end was trimmed by 0 bases and the J gene end by 2 bases; junction bases not matched to a gene: 4. The CDR3 region is CASSVGGLGTYEQYF. CDR3 sequence (DNA): TGTGCCAGCAGCGTAGGGGGACTAGGAACCTACGAGCAGTACTTC.